One T cell receptor (beta chain) is described in this entry. The data stem from a study of blood T cell repertoires in COVID-19. The table came from immunoSEQ multiplex PCR; TCRdb's copy has only in-frame clones and leaves some out. This table holds roughly 240,000 clones, less than 85% found once. CDR3 size: 14 residues. CDR1 is DFQATT, CDR2 SNEGSKA, per germline (reference sequence). Trimming removed 3 bases from V and 1 base from J, with 10 bases in between. The rearrangement uses TRBV20-1 and TRBJ1-5; possibly TRBD1 for D (6 bases). The TCR originated in a man between 60 and 75 years old who had recovered from COVID-19. The sequencing sample was made of peripheral blood. The CDR3 spells CSASTTGSNQPQHF. CDR3 DNA: TGCAGTGCTAGTACTACAGGGAGCAATCAGCCCCAGCATTTT.